This TCR beta chain was captured by sequencing in a study of blood T cell repertoires in COVID-19. Sample share makes this clone medium-sized (0.01 to 0.1%). Clones were sequenced by immunoSEQ multiplex PCR, and TCRdb holds only the in-frame ones, with some missing. The repertoire holds approximately 14,000 clones, with 84% as singletons. The CDR3 runs 16 residues. Germline loops: CDR1 MDHEN, CDR2 SYDVKM. Trimming removed 7 bases at V and 2 bases at J, with 20 bases between. The clonotype was recovered from a man in his fifties with active COVID-19. Sequenced sample: peripheral blood. The rearrangement links TRBV28 to TRBJ1-2; possibly TRBD1 for D (6 bases). The CDR3 nucleotides read TGTGCCAGCACCGAATTAAGCGACAGGTCAAACTATGGCTACACCTTC. Translated: CASTELSDRSNYGYTF.